Each of the 21 T cell receptor delta chains below was sequenced from the same sample in a study of delta chains in infants with herpesvirus infections. PBMC RNA was reverse transcribed using gamma-chain- and delta-chain-specific primers. TCRdb called clones anew from the RT-PCR reads with CATT. The sample consists of 1,000 to 1,500 delta-chain clones, roughly 8.2% of them appearing once. Sequenced here: peripheral blood, sampled at time point 2 of longitudinal follow-up. The receptors here all came from a human donor who was a Ugandan infant, either HIV-exposed or HIV-unexposed (not recorded which).

Turning to this clone: A much larger clone lies a single base off, so this may be a read error. The V and J genes are TRDV2 and TRDJ2; TRDD3 agrees at 9 bases. The J gene comes from matching the DNA to germline here; TCRdb lacks it. Germline CDR1 GEAIGNYY, CDR2 EKD. The CDR3 is 18 amino acids. CDR3: CACDTVLGDPALTAKLFF. The CDR3 coding sequence is TGTGCCTGTGACACCGTACTGGGGGACCCTGCTTTGACAGCAAAACTCTTCTTT.

In its sample, this clone is large. The J gene is TRDJ1, the V gene TRDV1; D is perhaps TRDD2 (7 bases). Trimming stripped 2 bases from V and 7 bases from J, with 32 bases between. This CDR3 has 20 residues. Germline V CDR1 and CDR2: TSWWSYY, QGS. CDR3 coding DNA: TGTGCTCTTGGGGAAGGGGGAATTCCTACCGTGTCCTGCAGCGAGGGTAAACTCATCTTT. Residues: CALGEGGIPTVSCSEGKLIF.

In its sample, this clone is large. V gene TRDV2 combines with J gene TRDJ3, with 7 bases identical to TRDD3. Germline assignment: CDR1 GEAIGNYY and CDR2 EKD. V shed 0 bases and J 1 base; nucleotides not matched to a gene: 8. The CDR3 length is 19 residues. For the CDR3, the DNA is TGTGCCTGTGACACCGCCGCTGGGGGCCCATCCTGGGACACCCGACAGATGTTTTTC. It is translated as CACDTAAGGPSWDTRQMFF.

In its sample, this clone is large. This chain links TRDV1 with TRDJ3, with 11 bases fitting TRDD3. This CDR3 contains 24 residues. Germline CDR1 TSWWSYY, CDR2 QGS. V lost 3 bases, J lost 0 bases, and 19 bases stayed unmatched. Written as DNA, the CDR3 is TGTGCTCTTGGGGATCCCCCTCCCGGGTCTCCTCTGGGGGATACCTCCTGGGACACCCGACAGATGTTTTTC. Translating it yields CALGDPPPGSPLGDTSWDTRQMFF.

This clone was detected only a few times. The V gene is TRDV2, the J gene TRDJ1; no clear D. In germline, CDR1 is GEAIGNYY, CDR2 EKD. V dropped 0 bases and J dropped 2 bases, with 15 bases sitting between them. This CDR3 region has 16 residues. CDR3 protein: CACDTGPGKKTDKLIF. The CDR3 nucleotides are TGTGCCTGTGACACCGGTCCCGGGAAGAAAACCGATAAACTCATCTTT.

CDR3 in amino acids: CACDTVSSWGIGAPDKLIF. The CDR3 DNA reads TGTGCCTGTGACACTGTCTCCTCCTGGGGGATAGGAGCACCCGATAAACTCATCTTT. The chain uses TRDV2 and TRDJ1; 10 bases line up with TRDD3. TCRdb supplies no J gene; here it was assigned by aligning the nucleotide sequence to germline. V lost 1 base, J lost 3 bases, and 16 bases stayed unmatched. The CDR3 is 19 amino acids. From germline, CDR1 is GEAIGNYY and CDR2 EKD.

This clone is judged large. The rearrangement joins TRDV1 to TRDJ1; TRDD3 might be the D (6 bases). Germline V gene lookup returns CDR1 TSWWSYY and CDR2 QGS. CDR3 size: 16 residues. Deletions cut 1 base from V and 7 bases from J, with 19 bases between. The CDR3 loop is CALGEHLGTRILKLIF. The CDR3 coding sequence is TGTGCTCTTGGGGAACATCTGGGGACCCGGATACTTAAACTCATCTTT.

By frequency in the sample, this clone is medium-sized (0.01 to 0.1%). The chain combines TRDV1 with TRDJ1; TRDD2 aligns across 7 bases. The germline V gene has CDR1 TSWWSYY and CDR2 QGS. V was pared by 4 bases and J by 0 bases, with 14 bases of the junction left unmatched. The CDR3 is 18 residues long. This chain's CDR3 is CALGGSYLPPAYTDKLIF. The CDR3 bases are TGTGCTCTTGGGGGTTCCTACCTCCCGCCGGCGTACACCGATAAACTCATCTTT.

This clone rates as large. This chain links TRDV1 with TRDJ1; 8 nucleotides agree with TRDD2. CDR1 TSWWSYY and CDR2 QGS come from the germline V gene. This CDR3 contains 17 residues. With V trimmed by 3 bases and J by 0 bases, 9 bases remained unmatched. For the CDR3, the DNA is TGTGCTCTTGGGGACTTCCTACGTGGGGCCTACACCGATAAACTCATCTTT. Its protein is CALGDFLRGAYTDKLIF.

By sample share, this clone is large. CDR3 sequence reads: CACDTWGTLTAQLFF. The DNA of the CDR3 is TGTGCCTGTGACACCTGGGGGACTTTGACAGCACAACTCTTCTTT. The chain is built from TRDV2 and TRDJ2; 7 positions match TRDD3. The CDR3 consists of 15 residues. CDR1 GEAIGNYY and CDR2 EKD come from the germline V gene. Trimming removed 0 bases from V and 0 bases from J; junction bases left unmatched: 0.

In this sample, this clone is large. The sample contains more than one DNA sequence encoding this CDR3. The rearrangement uses TRDV1 and TRDJ4; 11 bases align to TRDD3. Germline V lookup: CDR1 TSWWSYY, CDR2 QGS. The CDR3 has 22 amino acids. V lost 0 bases and J lost 1; bases outside the gene matches: 22. In nucleotides, the CDR3 is TGTGCTCTTGGGGAACTTGAAACCTACTCCTGGGGGATACTCTATGTGCACAGACCCCTGATCTTT. Its protein product is CALGELETYSWGILYVHRPLIF.

Sample share makes this clone medium-sized. The genes are TRDV2 and TRDJ1; 8 bases map to TRDD3. The CDR3 is 17 amino acids. Germline V gene data show CDR1 as GEAIGNYY and CDR2 as EKD. Trimming took 0 bases from V and 0 from J; bases not matched to a gene: 8. As DNA, the CDR3 is TGTGCCTGTGACACCAATCTGGGGGACTGGTACACCGATAAACTCATCTTT. It codes for CACDTNLGDWYTDKLIF.

In this sample, this clone is large. The rearrangement links TRDV1 to TRDJ1; 10 nucleotides align to TRDD3. The CDR3 loop spans 17 amino acids. Losses at the gene ends were 5 bases for V and 8 bases for J; bases not matched to a gene: 17. Germline V CDR1 and CDR2: TSWWSYY, QGS. The CDR3 DNA follows: TGTGCTCTTGGGACCGCCTTCCCCCTTCTGGGGGATAAGAAACTCATCTTT. Residues: CALGTAFPLLGDKKLIF.

About this clone itself: Just one base apart from a much larger clone, this may be a read error. This chain joins TRDV1 and TRDJ1; 8 bases are shared with TRDD3. Germline CDR1 TSWWSYY, CDR2 QGS. Germline trimming cut 2 bases from V and 4 bases from J; bases unmatched to any gene: 36. The CDR3 runs 25 residues. The CDR3 nucleotides are TGTGCTCTTGGGGAAGGGAATCGACCAGGGGTACTGGGGGCACGTGTCCCTATTTACGTCGATAAACTCATCTTT. Protein sequence: CALGEGNRPGVLGARVPIYVDKLIF.

This clone was counted once. A much larger clone sits a single nucleotide away, making a read error possible. The chain carries TRAV29/DV5 and TRDJ1; the D gene is possibly TRDD3 (6 bases). Germline matching of the DNA provided the J gene here, since TCRdb leaves it blank. Per the germline V gene, CDR1 is NSMFDY and CDR2 is ISSIKDK. The CDR3 has 15 amino acids. Written as DNA, the CDR3 is TGTGCAGCAAGCGTGTGGGGGCCGTACACTGATAAACTCATCTTT. Residues: CAASVWGPYTDKLIF. The entire variable domain, with the rest obtained from reference TRAV29/DV5 and TRDJ1, is as follows: DQQVKQNSPSLSVQEGRISILNCDYTNSMFDYFLWYKKYPAEGPTFLISISSIKDKNEDGRFTVFLNKSAKHLSLHIVPSQPGDSAVYFCAASVWGPYTDKLIFGKGTRVTVEP.

By sample share, this clone is medium-sized. The J gene is TRDJ2, the V gene TRDV3; TRDD2 matches 8 bases. The J gene was not available in TCRdb and was assigned here by matching the DNA to germline segments. CDR1 TVYSNPD and CDR2 GDNSRS come from the germline V gene (reference sequence). The CDR3 is 24 amino acids. Trimming removed 4 bases from V and 0 bases from J; junction bases left unmatched: 34. This CDR3 is CAYKGLPKVLTGLHRCALTAQLFF. In DNA, the CDR3 is TGTGCCTATAAGGGCCTTCCTAAAGTTCTTACTGGGCTTCATCGCTGTGCTTTGACAGCACAACTCTTCTTT.

Sample share makes this clone medium-sized (0.01 to 0.1%). V gene TRDV2 combines with J gene TRDJ2; D is uncertain. As TCRdb names no J gene, one was assigned here on the basis of a DNA match to germline. Deletions cut 5 bases from V and 5 bases from J, with 5 bases between. The CDR3 covers 11 residues. CDR1 is GEAIGNYY and CDR2 is EKD in the germline V gene. The CDR3 region is CACACTAQLFF. The CDR3 coding sequence is TGTGCCTGTGCTTGTACAGCACAACTCTTCTTT.

The CDR3 DNA follows: TGTGCAGCAACCATTGCGGGGTACTGGGGGATAGGTACCGATAAACTCATCTTT. This gives the protein CAATIAGYWGIGTDKLIF. This rearrangement joins TRAV29/DV5 to TRDJ1, with 11 nucleotides matching TRDD3. This CDR3 is built from 18 residues. J gave up 2 bases and V 3 bases, and 15 bases lay outside the gene matches. Germline V gene data show CDR1 as NSMFDY and CDR2 as ISSIKDK.

The rearrangement links TRDV2 to TRDJ3; 7 nucleotides line up with TRDD3. Here the J gene was assigned by germline matching of the DNA, as TCRdb has none. The V gene's germline CDR1 is GEAIGNYY and CDR2 EKD. Trimming removed 4 bases from V and 2 bases from J; junction bases left unmatched: 25. This CDR3 contains 23 residues. This CDR3 is CACDTYVPQRGDRSTWDTRQMFF. CDR3 sequence (DNA): TGTGCCTGTGATACCTACGTTCCCCAACGAGGGGATAGGAGTACCTGGGACACCCGACAGATGTTTTTC.

This clone is a singleton in its sample. The chain links TRDV2 to TRDJ1; no definite D call. The J gene was not available in TCRdb and was assigned here by matching the DNA to germline segments. The CDR3 is 16 residues long. CDR1 GEAIGNYY and CDR2 EKD come from the germline V gene. V gave up 3 bases and J gave up 0 bases, with 16 bases separating them. CDR3 in DNA: TGTGCCTGTGACCCAATTTATTCCGGGTACACCGATAAACTCATCTTT. This encodes CACDPIYSGYTDKLIF.

Details on this clone: A much larger clone is a single base away; this may be a read error. This rearrangement joins TRDV2 to TRDJ3; 12 bases agree with TRDD3. TCRdb supplies no J gene; here it was assigned by aligning the nucleotide sequence to germline. CDR1 is GEAIGNYY, CDR2 EKD, per germline. The length of the CDR3 is 19 residues. The CDR3 region is CACDPVLGDTSWDTRQMFF. CDR3 DNA: TGCGCCTGTGACCCCGTACTGGGGGATACCTCCTGGGACACCCGACAGATGTTTTTC.